The 10 T cell receptor beta chains below all came from one sample that was sequenced in a study of PD-1 blockade in classical Hodgkin lymphoma. Time point denoted: cycle 4 day 1 (C4D1), after 5 to 7 weeks of nivolumab. Relapse was seen in all patients after autologous stem cell transplantation, and brentuximab vedotin exposure was variable. The protocol was immunoSEQ multiplex PCR, while the TCRdb copy is restricted to in-frame clones and leaves out a portion. The table shows about 32,000 clones, with around 82% occurring only once. The input for sequencing was peripheral blood mononuclear cells (PBMCs), taken before the fourth cycle of nivolumab. These receptors were collected from a human donor with classical Hodgkin lymphoma.

In its sample, this clone was seen once. The chain carries TRBV13 and TRBJ2-1, with TRBD2 as a possible D gene (5 bases). This CDR3 is built from 15 residues. Germline V gene lookup returns CDR1 PRHDT and CDR2 FYEKMQ (reference sequence). V was pared by 4 bases and J by 5 bases, with 15 bases between. The CDR3 sequence: CASSSRAKRNNEQFF. For the CDR3, the DNA is TGTGCCAGCAGCTCCCGGGCTAAGCGGAACAATGAGCAGTTCTTC.

V gene TRBV7-8 combines with J gene TRBJ2-2; D remains ambiguous. Germline V CDR1 and CDR2: SGHVS, FQNEAQ. The germline V and J ends were trimmed by 6 bases and 1 base, with 0 bases remaining between them. This CDR3 is 11 amino acids long. CDR3 region: CASRNTGELFF. In DNA, the CDR3 is TGTGCCAGCAGGAACACCGGGGAGCTGTTTTTT. Drawing the rest from reference TRBV7-8 and TRBJ2-2, the complete variable domain is GAGVSQSPRYKVAKRGQDVALRCDPISGHVSLFWYQQALGQGPEFLTYFQNEAQLDKSGLPSDRFFAERPEGSVSTLKIQRTQQEDSAVYLCASRNTGELFFGEGSRLTVL.

This chain uses TRBV6-5 with TRBJ1-3; 8 nucleotides match TRBD1. The CDR3 is made up of 14 amino acids. The J segment lost 3 bases and the V segment lost 8 bases, leaving 6 bases of the junction unmatched. Germline V lookup: CDR1 MNHEY, CDR2 SVGAGI. CDR3 sequence: CASRQGAGGNTIYF. Written as DNA, the CDR3 is TGTGCCAGCCGTCAGGGGGCAGGTGGAAACACCATATATTTT.

The chain is built from TRBV19 and TRBJ2-1; 7 nucleotides align to TRBD2. V dropped 3 bases and J dropped 7; count of bases not matched to a gene: 18. This CDR3 is 18 amino acids long. Germline-derived CDR1 and CDR2 are LNHDA and SQIVND (reference sequence). The CDR3 nucleotides are TGTGCCAGTAGTATGGGACTATCCTCCTCCCCTAGTGGGAATGAGCAGTTCTTC. Encoded protein: CASSMGLSSSPSGNEQFF.

The rearrangement uses TRBV7-9 and TRBJ2-1; D remains unclear. Germline-derived CDR1 and CDR2 are SEHNR and FQNEAQ (reference sequence). This CDR3 is 17 amino acids long. The germline V and J ends were trimmed by 0 bases and 5 bases, with 17 bases remaining between them. The CDR3 here is CASSLAIDFELHNEQFF. As DNA, the CDR3 is TGTGCCAGCAGCTTAGCGATCGATTTCGAACTCCACAATGAGCAGTTCTTC.

The rearrangement links TRBV11-1 to TRBJ2-7; TRBD1 matches 9 bases. V was pared by 6 bases and J by 2 bases, with 2 bases of the junction left unmatched. Germline V CDR1 and CDR2: SGHAT, FQDESV (reference sequence). The CDR3 sequence is 13 residues long. CDR3 nucleotide sequence: TGTGCCAGCAGTTGGGACAGGGCCTACGAGCAGTACTTC. Protein sequence: CASSWDRAYEQYF.

The chain couples TRBV6-6 to TRBJ1-5, with D uncertain. This CDR3 comprises 15 residues. Trimming cost V 6 bases and J 1 base, with 13 bases left between them. Germline V gene lookup returns CDR1 MNHNY and CDR2 SVGAGI (reference sequence). The DNA for the CDR3 is TGTGCCAGCAGCTCCTCGGGAAGGAGCAATCAGCCCCAGCATTTT. This codes for CASSSSGRSNQPQHF.

The CDR3 region has the DNA TGTGCCAGCAGCGCCGGGACAGGGAATCGGGGGGAAGCTTTCTTT. Residues: CASSAGTGNRGEAFF. The chain has TRBV7-3 and TRBJ1-1; 9 bases are shared with TRBD1. The ends lost 5 bases at V and 8 bases at J; junction bases unmatched: 12. The CDR3 has 15 amino acids. Germline V gene sequence: CDR1 SGHTA, CDR2 FQGTGA.

The V gene is TRBV7-9, the J gene TRBJ2-7; 7 bases align to TRBD1. Germline V CDR1 and CDR2: SEHNR, FQNEAQ (reference sequence). The CDR3 sequence is 15 residues long. The junction had 4 bases not matched to a gene; V was cut back by 2 bases and J by 0 bases. The CDR3 loop reads CASSLSAGGSYEQYF. DNA of the CDR3: TGTGCCAGCAGCTTATCCGCAGGGGGCTCCTACGAGCAGTACTTC.

This clone was seen a single time. The chain uses TRBV6-1 and TRBJ1-2, with TRBD1 matching over 9 bases. CDR1 MNHNS and CDR2 SASEGT come from the germline V gene. V was clipped by 4 bases and J by 4 bases; unmatched bases: 7. The length of the CDR3 is 15 residues. The CDR3 coding sequence is TGTGCCAGCAGTGTGGACAGGGGTTGGGGCTATGGCTACACCTTC. Amino acid sequence: CASSVDRGWGYGYTF.